Below are 17 T cell receptor beta chains sequenced from a single sample in a study of CD4 and CD8 cells across lung adenocarcinoma regions. One entry per CDR3 protein, called by TCRdb with MiXCR from the PCR reads. The table includes around 20,000 distinct CDR3 sequences, 51% detected once. Sequences were obtained from CD8+ T cells from the center of a lung tumor. The receptors here all came from a female donor with lung adenocarcinoma. The CD4 and CD8 labels of this study may be unreliable.

The CDR3 DNA is TGTGCCAGCAAGGGCAGCAGCAATGAGCAGTTCTTC. Amino acid sequence: CASKGSSNEQFF. V usage is TRBV25-1 and J usage is TRBJ2-1; D is ambiguous. Germline V gene sequence: CDR1 MGHDK, CDR2 SYGVNS. The CDR3 runs to 12 residues. The germline V and J ends were trimmed by 7 bases and 6 bases, with 10 bases remaining between them.

The genes are TRBV6-1 and TRBJ2-1; 7 nucleotides match TRBD2. Looked up from germline, CDR1 is MNHNS and CDR2 is SASEGT. This CDR3 region has 14 residues. V shed 6 bases, J shed 15 bases, and the junction held 17 bases outside the gene matches. The CDR3 DNA follows: TGTGCCAGCAGCACACCTTCTAGCGGAGGGAGGCGGTTCTTC. Protein: CASSTPSSGGRRFF.

The chain combines TRBV6-1 with TRBJ1-2, with D perhaps matching TRBD1 (5 bases). Germline lookup yields CDR1 MNHNS and CDR2 SASEGT. The CDR3 is 11 amino acids. V lost 6 bases and J 7 bases, leaving 9 bases between the germline ends. The CDR3 DNA is TGTGCCAGCAGAAAGGGGTTTGGCTACACCTTC. It yields the protein CASRKGFGYTF.

The rearrangement uses TRBV11-3 and TRBJ2-1; D gene unclear. The CDR3 has 12 residues. V was trimmed by 3 bases and J by 8 bases, leaving 8 bases between them. CDR1 and CDR2 from the germline V gene are SGHNT and YENEEA. The CDR3: CASSFQGDEQFF. CDR3 coding DNA: TGTGCCAGCAGCTTCCAAGGCGATGAGCAGTTCTTC.

This clonotype came up many times. The V gene is TRBV6-1, the J gene TRBJ1-1, with D uncertain. CDR1 and CDR2 (germline): MNHNS, SASEGT. V was trimmed by 6 bases and J by 4 bases, leaving 18 bases between them. The CDR3 has 15 amino acids. The CDR3 sequence: CASSRRRGFGTEAFF. The CDR3 bases are TGTGCCAGCAGCCGGCGTCGGGGATTCGGCACTGAAGCTTTCTTT.

The genes are TRBV6-1 and TRBJ2-1, with 7 bases identical to TRBD2. Germline loops: CDR1 MNHNS, CDR2 SASEGT. V was pared by 5 bases and J by 10 bases, with 8 bases of the junction left unmatched. The CDR3 runs to 13 residues. CDR3 region: CASSRTSSGEQFF. As DNA, the CDR3 is TGTGCCAGCAGTAGGACTAGTTCGGGCGAGCAGTTCTTC.

In regard to this clonotype: The junction and the germline gene differ at one end; a read error may be behind it. The V call is TRBV6-4, the J call TRBJ2-1; D is ambiguous. Germline CDR1 MRHNA, CDR2 SNTAGT. The CDR3 sequence is 8 residues long. The DNA for the CDR3 is TGTGCCAGCAGTGGTGTCCCCTTC. It is translated as CASSGVPF.

This rearrangement joins TRBV6-1 to TRBJ2-2; 8 positions agree with TRBD2. Germline loops: CDR1 MNHNS, CDR2 SASEGT. The CDR3 extends over 15 amino acids. V lost 6 bases and J lost 5; bases outside the gene matches: 8. The CDR3 here is CASRRGGRRTGELFF. The CDR3 DNA reads as TGTGCCAGCAGACGCGGGGGGCGTCGGACCGGGGAGCTGTTTTTT.

This clonotype has just a few counts. The chain recombines TRBV7-2 with TRBJ1-1, with unresolved D. The germline V gene has CDR1 SGHTA and CDR2 FQGNSA. CDR3 length: 16 amino acids. V lost 5 bases and J 3 bases, leaving 19 bases between the germline ends. The CDR3 protein is CASSPGVAAVDTEAFF. Written as DNA, the CDR3 is TGTGCCAGCAGCCCCGGGGTGGCAGCGGTGGACACTGAAGCTTTCTTT.

This chain uses TRBV27 with TRBJ2-1; 7 bases match TRBD2. CDR1 and CDR2 from the germline V gene are MNHEY and SMNVEV (reference sequence). The ends lost 0 bases at V and 10 bases at J; junction bases unmatched: 15. The CDR3 totals 17 residues. DNA of the CDR3: TGTGCCAGCAGTTTATCGGTCGGCGGGAGTTACCCGAGAGAGCAGTTCTTC. Residues: CASSLSVGGSYPREQFF.

V and J are TRBV6-1 and TRBJ2-5; 7 positions agree with TRBD2. The CDR3 length is 14 residues. V dropped 6 bases and J dropped 2; count of bases not matched to a gene: 6. Germline V CDR1 and CDR2: MNHNS, SASEGT. DNA of the CDR3: TGTGCCAGCAGCCCTAGCGGTATACAAGAGACCCAGTACTTC. Translation gives CASSPSGIQETQYF.

This clonotype was picked up a small number of times. The chain carries TRBV27 and TRBJ2-2, with 7 bases fitting TRBD1. V dropped 7 bases and J dropped 3; count of bases not matched to a gene: 8. The CDR3 has 15 residues. CDR1 is MNHEY, CDR2 SMNVEV, per germline (reference sequence). CDR3 DNA sequence: TGTGCCAGCAACCTAAGGGGGCCGTACACCGGGGAGCTGTTTTTT. The encoded protein is CASNLRGPYTGELFF.

Details on this clonotype: The junction departs from germline at one end; a sequencing error may be responsible. CDR3 residues: CASSEGLGGRAKDIQYF. CDR3 coding DNA: TGTGCCAGCAGTGAGGGACTGGGGGGGCGTGCCAAAGACATTCAGTACTTC. This chain connects TRBV6-1 to TRBJ2-4; a possible D gene is TRBD2 (7 bases). This CDR3 is built from 17 residues. Germline assignment: CDR1 MNHNS and CDR2 SASEGT.

This rearrangement joins TRBV27 to TRBJ2-1; no clear D. V shed 2 bases and J shed 7 bases, with 6 bases lying between them. Looked up from germline, CDR1 is MNHEY and CDR2 is SMNVEV (reference sequence). The CDR3 contains 12 residues. The CDR3 DNA follows: TGTGCCAGCAGTTTAATAGGGAATGAGCAGTTCTTC. Protein product: CASSLIGNEQFF.

On this clonotype: One end of the junction varies from germline; a read error may be responsible. The chain couples TRBV25-1 to TRBJ2-3, with TRBD2 as a possible D gene (5 bases). The CDR3 has 16 amino acids. CDR1 and CDR2 (germline): MGHDK, SYGVNS. CDR3 coding DNA: TGTGCCAGCAGTGAACGGGGTTCTTGTACCACAGATACTCAGTATTTT. Amino acids: CASSERGSCTTDTQYF.

The gene calls are TRBV20-1 and TRBJ1-1; D gene ambiguous. CDR1 and CDR2 from the germline V gene are DFQATT and SNEGSKA (reference sequence). Trimming pared 0 bases from V and 1 base from J, leaving 3 bases between. The CDR3 is 12 amino acids. The CDR3 DNA follows: TGCAGTGCTAGAGACACGAACACTGAAGCTTTCTTT. This translates into CSARDTNTEAFF.

The rearrangement links TRBV10-3 to TRBJ1-6; TRBD1 matches 8 bases. Germline assignment: CDR1 ENHRY and CDR2 SYGVKD. CDR3 length: 14 residues. V shed 7 bases and J 10 bases; nucleotides not matched to a gene: 9. The CDR3, as DNA: TGTGCCATCACTCCAGGACAGGGTTTGTCACCCCTCCACTTT. Translating gives CAITPGQGLSPLHF.